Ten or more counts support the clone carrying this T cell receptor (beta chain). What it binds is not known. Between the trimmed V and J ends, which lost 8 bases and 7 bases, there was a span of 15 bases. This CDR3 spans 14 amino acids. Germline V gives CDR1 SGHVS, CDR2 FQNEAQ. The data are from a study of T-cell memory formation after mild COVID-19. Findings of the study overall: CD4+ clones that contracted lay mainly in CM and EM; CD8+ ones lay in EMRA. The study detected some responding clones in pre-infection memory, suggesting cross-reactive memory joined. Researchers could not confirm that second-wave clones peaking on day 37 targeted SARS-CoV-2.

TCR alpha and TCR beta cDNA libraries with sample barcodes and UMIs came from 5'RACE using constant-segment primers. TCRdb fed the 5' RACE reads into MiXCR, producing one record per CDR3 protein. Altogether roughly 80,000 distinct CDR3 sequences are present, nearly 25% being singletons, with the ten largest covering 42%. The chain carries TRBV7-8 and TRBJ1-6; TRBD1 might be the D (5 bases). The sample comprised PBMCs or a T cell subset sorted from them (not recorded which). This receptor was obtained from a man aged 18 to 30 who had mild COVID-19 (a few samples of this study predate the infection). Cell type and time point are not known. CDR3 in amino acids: CASGSGIWNSPLHF. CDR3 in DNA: TGTGCCAGCGGGTCAGGGATCTGGAATTCACCCCTCCACTTT.